These T cell receptor beta chains were read from a single sample in a study of blood T cells in healthy people across ages. TCRdb redid the calling of the 5' RACE reads with MiXCR, one entry per CDR3 protein. The repertoire includes some 760,000 distinct CDR3 sequences, 20% to 25% of them detected once, and 8% to 10% sits in the top ten. Another study also made use of these data, one on T cells of mothers and their children.

Sequenced material: blood. The receptors derive from a boy between 5 and 17 years old in good health. CDR3s include the opening cysteine and the closing phenylalanine or tryptophan. D genes are given only for firm matches. Size is omitted from some rows. Given values are once, few, many or a class for expanded clones.

size,D,V,J,CDR3,DNA
-,-,TRBV11-2,TRBJ2-7,CAGSFSVIPYEQYF,TGTGCCGGCAGCTTCTCGGTTATACCCTACGAGCAGTACTTC
few,-,TRBV7-6,TRBJ2-5,CASSLSPASSGETQYF,TGTGCCAGCAGCCTAAGCCCGGCTAGCTCGGGAGAGACCCAGTACTTC
few,-,TRBV21-1,TRBJ2-7,CAILDSSGEQYF,TGTGCCATCCTAGACTCATCTGGTGAGCAGTACTTC
-,-,TRBV4-2,TRBJ2-7,CASSAPGPISYEQYF,TGTGCCAGCAGCGCTCCGGGTCCGATCTCCTACGAGCAGTACTTC
-,-,TRBV9,TRBJ1-6,CASSLVDRRNSPLHF,TGTGCCAGCAGCCTTGTTGACAGGCGGAATTCACCCCTCCACTTT
-,-,TRBV19,TRBJ2-1,CASTTGNEQFF,TGTGCCAGTACCACAGGGAATGAGCAGTTCTTC
many,-,TRBV7-3,TRBJ2-5,CASSSTGLGTQYF,TGTGCCAGCAGCTCGACAGGTCTGGGGACCCAGTACTTC
few,-,TRBV12-3/TRBV12-4,TRBJ2-5,CASSLPQEETQYF,TGTGCCAGCAGCCTACCGCAGGAAGAGACCCAGTACTTC
few,-,TRBV7-2,TRBJ2-5,CASSPERQETQYF,TGTGCCAGCAGCCCCGAACGTCAAGAGACCCAGTACTTC
few,TRBD1,TRBV4-1,TRBJ1-1,CASSQDQGVAFF,TGCGCCAGCAGCCAGGACCAGGGGGTAGCTTTCTTT
few,-,TRBV21-1,TRBJ2-3,CASSKEEGRLADNTDTQYF,TGTGCCAGCAGCAAAGAGGAGGGGCGGCTAGCGGATAACACAGATACGCAGTATTTT
-,-,TRBV10-3,TRBJ2-7,CAIKWEHEQYF,TGTGCCATCAAATGGGAGCACGAGCAGTACTTC
few,-,TRBV4-2,TRBJ1-2,CASSLRGSPLAGANYGYTF,TGTGCCAGCAGCCTAAGGGGTTCCCCCTTGGCAGGGGCTAACTATGGCTACACCTTC
few,-,TRBV9,TRBJ1-1,CASSVAIGNTEAFF,TGTGCCAGCAGCGTGGCAATTGGGAACACTGAAGCTTTCTTT
-,-,TRBV5-1,TRBJ1-2,CASSLDGGFNYGYTF,TGCGCCAGCAGCTTGGACGGGGGCTTCAACTATGGCTACACCTTC
few,TRBD2,TRBV2,TRBJ2-5,CASSHGTSGQETQYF,TGTGCCAGCAGTCACGGGACTAGCGGCCAAGAGACCCAGTACTTC
-,-,TRBV20-1,TRBJ2-1,CSARVPATPEGEQFF,TGCAGTGCTAGAGTCCCGGCAACCCCTGAGGGTGAGCAGTTCTTC
-,TRBD2,TRBV20-1,TRBJ2-7,CSASPLRLAGTYEQYF,TGCAGTGCTAGCCCGCTCAGACTAGCGGGAACCTACGAGCAGTACTTC
-,TRBD2,TRBV7-9,TRBJ2-1,CASSSTSGGVNEQFF,TGTGCCAGCAGTTCGACTAGCGGGGGGGTAAATGAGCAGTTCTTC
-,-,TRBV5-1,TRBJ2-7,CASSPSQRGTYEQYF,TGCGCCAGCAGCCCGTCCCAACGGGGGACCTACGAGCAGTACTTC
-,-,TRBV9,TRBJ2-5,CASSARLMGPEETQYF,TGTGCCAGCAGCGCCCGGCTGATGGGACCTGAGGAGACCCAGTACTTC
-,TRBD1,TRBV11-2,TRBJ1-2,CASSLRTGLRYGYTF,TGTGCCAGCAGCTTAAGGACAGGGCTTCGCTATGGCTACACCTTC